The 12 T cell receptor beta chains reported below all come from one sample, sequenced in a study of cytomegalovirus exposure and HLA in healthy donors. The repertoire was sequenced with immunoSEQ multiplex PCR; TCRdb's copy has only in-frame clones and lacks some. The sample has about 66,000 clones; around 97% are singletons. The sample was PBMCs. Source of these receptors: a woman aged 18-35 years in good health and CMV-seropositive.

This chain uses TRBV15 with TRBJ2-5; maybe TRBD2 (6 bases). Trimming pared 1 base from V and 0 bases from J, leaving 12 bases between. In germline, CDR1 is LNHNV, CDR2 YYDKDF (reference sequence). The CDR3 has 16 amino acids. CDR3 sequence reads: CATSRVNSGYQETQYF. The DNA of the CDR3 is TGTGCCACCAGCAGAGTAAACAGCGGGTACCAAGAGACCCAGTACTTC.

Comments on this clone: The junction does not match germline at one end; this may be a read error. The genes are TRBV11-2 and TRBJ2-1; TRBD2 matches at 9 bases. The CDR3 has 18 amino acids. Germline assignment: CDR1 SGHAT and CDR2 FQNNGV. CDR3 sequence: CASSLLPREGRGYSEQFF. The CDR3 DNA reads TGTGCCAGCAGCCTTTTGCCGCGGGAGGGCCGGGGATACAGTGAGCAGTTCTTC.

The chain couples TRBV7-2 to TRBJ2-1, with D possibly being TRBD2 (6 bases). The V gene lost 5 bases and the J gene lost 10 bases, with 12 bases spanning the gap. The V gene's germline CDR1 is SGHTA and CDR2 FQGNSA. The CDR3 extends over 12 amino acids. Here the CDR3 reads CASSKRLGEQFF. DNA for the CDR3: TGTGCCAGCAGCAAAAGACTAGGAGAGCAGTTCTTC. Based on the CDR3 plus reference TRBV7-2 and TRBJ2-1, the full variable domain is GAGVSQSPSNKVTEKGKDVELRCDPISGHTALYWYRQSLGQGLEFLIYFQGNSAPDKSGLPSDRFSAERTGGSVSTLTIQRTQQEDSAVYLCASSKRLGEQFFGPGTRLTVL.

This clone was recorded only once. V is TRBV28 and J is TRBJ2-3; a possible D gene is TRBD2 (6 bases). The CDR3 runs 15 residues. V lost 8 bases and J 0 bases, leaving 15 bases between the germline ends. Germline CDR1 is MDHEN and CDR2 is SYDVKM. The CDR3 region is CASSRDGLSTDTQYF. Written as DNA, the CDR3 is TGTGCCAGCTCGCGGGACGGGCTTAGCACAGATACGCAGTATTTT.

J is TRBJ2-3 and V is TRBV28; 9 bases are shared with TRBD1. CDR3 size: 19 residues. From germline, CDR1 is MDHEN and CDR2 SYDVKM. The J segment lost 4 bases and the V segment lost 5 bases, leaving 19 bases of the junction unmatched. CDR3 loop: CASSLPSVRDRVGADTQYF. CDR3 nucleotides: TGTGCCAGCAGTCTACCCAGTGTGAGGGACAGGGTAGGCGCAGATACGCAGTATTTT.

The gene calls are TRBV18 and TRBJ1-2, with D possibly being TRBD1 (5 bases). Germline CDR1 and CDR2: KGHSH and LQKENI. V was clipped by 1 base and J by 0 bases, with 15 bases between them. The CDR3 is 17 amino acids. The CDR3 bases are TGTGCCAGCTCACCACTACGTGACGGGGGGACTAACTATGGCTACACCTTC. Translated: CASSPLRDGGTNYGYTF.

The chain has TRBV14 and TRBJ2-1; 8 bases map to TRBD2. The V segment lost 2 bases and the J segment 7 bases; nucleotides outside the gene matches: 13. Germline V gene sequence: CDR1 SGHDN, CDR2 FVKESK. The CDR3 is made up of 17 amino acids. The CDR3 sequence: CASSQIFGVAGNNEQFF. CDR3 bases: TGTGCCAGCAGCCAAATTTTCGGAGTAGCGGGAAATAATGAGCAGTTCTTC.

The J gene is TRBJ2-2, the V gene TRBV9; TRBD2 matches at 11 bases. The germline CDR1 and CDR2 sequences are SGDLS and YYNGEE. V was pared by 4 bases and J by 1 base, with 3 bases of the junction left unmatched. This CDR3 spans 16 amino acids. The CDR3 loop reads CASSPGLAGNTGELFF. CDR3 DNA: TGTGCCAGCAGCCCCGGACTAGCGGGGAACACCGGGGAGCTGTTTTTT. The full variable domain, its missing parts supplied by reference TRBV9 and TRBJ2-2, is DSGVTQTPKHLITATGQRVTLRCSPRSGDLSVYWYQQSLDQGLQFLIQYYNGEERAKGNILERFSAQQFPDLHSELNLSSLELGDSALYFCASSPGLAGNTGELFFGEGSRLTVL.

V usage is TRBV30 and J usage is TRBJ2-2, with TRBD1 matching over 8 bases. This CDR3 spans 14 amino acids. Germline CDR1 is GTSNPN and CDR2 is SVGIG (reference sequence). With V trimmed by 4 bases and J by 4 bases, 5 bases remained unmatched. Written as DNA, the CDR3 is TGTGCCTGGACACAGACAGGGGTCACCGGGGAGCTGTTTTTT. Protein product: CAWTQTGVTGELFF. The full variable domain, completed using reference TRBV30 and TRBJ2-2, is SQTIHQWPATLVQPVGSPLSLECTVEGTSNPNLYWYRQAAGRGLQLLFYSVGIGQISSEVPQNLSASRPQDRQFILSSKKLLLSDSGFYLCAWTQTGVTGELFFGEGSRLTVL.

The V call is TRBV9, the J call TRBJ2-3, with D hard to call. The V gene's germline CDR1 is SGDLS and CDR2 YYNGEE. CDR3 length: 15 residues. Trimming shortened V by 0 bases and J by 5 bases, and 13 bases separated the two germline ends. Here the CDR3 reads CASSVGGGLGDTQYF. CDR3 in DNA: TGTGCCAGCAGCGTAGGAGGTGGGTTGGGAGATACGCAGTATTTT.

This clone was counted a single time. The chain combines TRBV30 with TRBJ2-5, with D maybe TRBD2 (7 bases). V was shortened by 0 bases and J by 7 bases, with 27 bases between the two germline ends. The germline CDR1 and CDR2 sequences are GTSNPN and SVGIG (reference sequence). The CDR3 runs 18 residues. The CDR3 here is CAWSVPVGEGEKLWTQYF. The CDR3 bases are TGTGCCTGGAGTGTACCGGTGGGGGAGGGGGAAAAGTTGTGGACCCAGTACTTC.

J is TRBJ2-7 and V is TRBV27; 12 bases map to TRBD1. Germline values: CDR1 MNHEY, CDR2 SMNVEV (reference sequence). The ends lost 4 bases at V and 7 bases at J; junction bases unmatched: 8. The CDR3 spans 15 residues. CDR3 DNA: TGTGCCAGCAGTTCGGGACAGGGGGCTTTAGGTGAGCAGTACTTC. Its protein product is CASSSGQGALGEQYF.